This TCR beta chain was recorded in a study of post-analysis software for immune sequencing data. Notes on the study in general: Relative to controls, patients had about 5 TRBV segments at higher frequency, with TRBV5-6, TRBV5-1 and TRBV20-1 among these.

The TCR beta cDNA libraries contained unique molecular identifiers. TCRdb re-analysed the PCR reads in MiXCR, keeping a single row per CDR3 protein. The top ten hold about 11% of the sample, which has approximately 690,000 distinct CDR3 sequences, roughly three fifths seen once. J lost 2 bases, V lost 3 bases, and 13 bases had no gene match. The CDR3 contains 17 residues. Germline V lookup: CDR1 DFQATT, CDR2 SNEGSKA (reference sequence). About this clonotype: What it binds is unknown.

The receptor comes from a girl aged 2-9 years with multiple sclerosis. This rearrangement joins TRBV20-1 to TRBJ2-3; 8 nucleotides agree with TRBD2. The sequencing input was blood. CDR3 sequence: CSARPVSGLGPTDTQYF. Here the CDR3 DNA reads TGCAGTGCTAGGCCTGTGTCGGGACTAGGGCCCACAGATACGCAGTATTTT.